Listed below are T cell receptor beta chains from one sample, sequenced in a study of STAT5B mutations in CD4+ large granular lymphocyte leukemia. Sequenced by immunoSEQ multiplex PCR; TCRdb stores in-frame clones only, minus some. The sample records roughly 30,000 clones, over 80% being singletons. Sequenced: CD4+ T cells from blood buffy coats. These receptors originate from a human donor in good health. Each CDR3 is given with its conserved first and last residue. Each record gives: D gene, J gene, clone size, V gene, CDR3 protein, CDR3 DNA. D genes are given only for firm matches. Part of the rows lack a size; the others show once, few, many or a class for expanded clones.

NA TRBJ2-5 NA TRBV9 CASSVGGRSGETQYF TGTGCCAGCAGCGTAGGAGGACGAAGTGGGGAGACCCAGTACTTC
NA TRBJ2-7 NA TRBV4-3 CASSQDPQGEWIRYF TGCGCCAGCAGCCAAGATCCACAGGGTGAATGGATACGGTACTTC
NA TRBJ2-5 NA TRBV29-1 CSGRRPGNRETQYF TGCAGCGGCCGCCGGCCTGGTAATAGGGAGACCCAGTACTTC
NA TRBJ2-5 NA TRBV4-2 CASSQAPGSQETQYF TGTGCCAGCAGCCAAGCCCCAGGGTCCCAAGAGACCCAGTACTTC
NA TRBJ2-7 NA TRBV30 CAWSRPGVALPYEQYF TGTGCCTGGAGCCGCCCCGGGGTAGCGCTTCCCTACGAGCAGTACTTC
TRBD2 TRBJ2-1 NA TRBV2 CASSLGTSGTDEQFF TGTGCCAGCAGCCTCGGGACTAGCGGGACCGATGAGCAGTTCTTC
TRBD1 TRBJ1-2 once TRBV19 CASSILTGYGYTF TGTGCCAGTAGTATTCTGACAGGGTACGGCTACACCTTC
NA TRBJ2-7 NA TRBV7-9 CASSFGTAGYEQYF TGTGCCAGCAGCTTCGGGACGGCCGGCTACGAGCAGTACTTC
NA TRBJ1-5 NA TRBV15 CATSRENNQPQHF TGTGCCACCAGCAGAGAGAACAATCAGCCCCAGCATTTT
NA TRBJ1-1 NA TRBV2 CATEKDRAGGTEAFF TGTGCCACCGAGAAAGACCGGGCGGGAGGCACTGAAGCTTTCTTT
NA TRBJ2-5 NA TRBV9 CASSDVDTQETQYF TGTGCCAGCAGCGACGTGGACACCCAAGAGACCCAGTACTTC
NA TRBJ1-6 NA TRBV5-1 CASSLNPLSPLHF TGCGCCAGCAGCTTGAACCCCCTTTCACCCCTCCACTTT
NA TRBJ2-1 once TRBV19 CASRPLPVGGPKQVNEQFF TGTGCCAGTAGGCCCCTCCCGGTGGGGGGCCCAAAACAGGTGAATGAGCAGTTCTTC
TRBD2 TRBJ2-1 NA TRBV7-6 CASSSSGAREQFF TGTGCCAGCAGCTCTAGCGGGGCCCGGGAGCAGTTCTTC
TRBD2 TRBJ2-7 NA TRBV6-1 CASSDIAGGGSYEQYF TGTGCCAGCAGTGATATAGCGGGAGGGGGCTCCTACGAGCAGTACTTC
NA TRBJ1-1 few TRBV28 CASVEGTTEAFF TGTGCCAGCGTGGAGGGCACCACTGAAGCTTTCTTT
TRBD2 TRBJ2-7 NA TRBV28 CASSLAALAGRLHYEQYF TGTGCCAGCAGTTTAGCCGCCTTAGCGGGACGACTCCACTACGAGCAGTACTTC
TRBD1 TRBJ2-3 NA TRBV2 CASSPNRGQSDTQYF TGTGCCAGCAGTCCCAACAGGGGTCAGTCAGATACGCAGTATTTT
TRBD1 TRBJ2-7 NA TRBV7-2 CASRLSTGALEQYF TGTGCCAGCCGCCTATCGACAGGGGCTCTCGAGCAGTACTTC
TRBD1 TRBJ2-7 once TRBV29-1 CSSWDSYEQYF TGCAGCAGCTGGGACAGCTACGAGCAGTACTTC
NA TRBJ2-3 NA TRBV18 CASSPPGTYHTDTQYF TGTGCCAGCTCACCACCCGGGACTTACCACACAGATACGCAGTATTTT
TRBD2 TRBJ2-3 NA TRBV29-1 CSAETSGSLTDTQYF TGCAGCGCTGAGACTAGCGGGAGTCTCACAGATACGCAGTATTTT
NA TRBJ1-4 NA TRBV6-5 CASKIWAGDNEKLFF TGTGCCAGCAAAATTTGGGCAGGCGATAATGAAAAACTGTTTTTT
TRBD2 TRBJ2-1 NA TRBV28 CASSQGRAYNEQFF TGTGCCAGCAGCCAAGGGAGGGCCTACAATGAGCAGTTCTTC
TRBD1 TRBJ2-4 NA TRBV11-2 CASSPMDRGSLAKNIQYF TGTGCCAGCAGCCCGATGGACAGGGGGAGTCTAGCCAAAAACATTCAGTACTTC
TRBD1 TRBJ2-7 NA TRBV28 CASSWQGVRAYEQYF TGTGCCAGCAGTTGGCAGGGGGTGCGAGCTTACGAGCAGTACTTC
TRBD1 TRBJ1-5 once TRBV6-4 CASSVTGDQPQHF TGTGCCAGCAGTGTTACAGGGGATCAGCCCCAGCATTTT
NA TRBJ2-7 once TRBV9 CASSVGQETYEQYF TGTGCCAGCAGCGTAGGGCAGGAGACCTACGAGCAGTACTTC
TRBD1 TRBJ1-5 NA TRBV5-1 CASSFSGGSEQPQHF TGCGCCAGCAGCTTCTCAGGGGGGTCAGAGCAGCCCCAGCATTTT
NA TRBJ2-2 NA TRBV9 CASSVIAANTGELFF TGTGCCAGCAGCGTTATAGCGGCTAACACCGGGGAGCTGTTTTTT
NA TRBJ1-2 NA TRBV6-1 CASSEALKARGYTF TGTGCCAGCAGTGAAGCGCTTAAGGCGCGTGGCTACACCTTC
NA TRBJ2-4 NA TRBV4-1 CASSQGASRGLGKNIQYF TGCGCCAGCAGCCAAGGTGCCTCGAGGGGTTTGGGTAAAAACATTCAGTACTTC
TRBD2 TRBJ2-1 NA TRBV7-2 CASIQGGSSYNEQFF TGTGCCAGCATCCAGGGAGGGAGCTCCTACAATGAGCAGTTCTTC
NA TRBJ2-2 few TRBV5-4 CASSLVAGINTGELFF TGTGCCAGCAGCTTGGTTGCGGGGATTAACACCGGGGAGCTGTTTTTT
NA TRBJ2-7 NA TRBV7-2 CALGSGMGLEQYF TGTGCCCTAGGGTCAGGGATGGGTCTCGAGCAGTACTTC
NA TRBJ1-1 NA TRBV7-8 CASSLAPQRGTEAFF TGTGCCAGCAGCTTAGCGCCCCAGAGGGGCACTGAAGCTTTCTTT
TRBD2 TRBJ2-3 NA TRBV19 CASNSLAGGTDTQYF TGTGCCAGTAACAGCCTAGCGGGAGGCACAGATACGCAGTATTTT
NA TRBJ2-1 once TRBV11-2 CASSKIRDHRRNEQFF TGTGCCAGCAGCAAAATCCGGGATCACCGCCGCAATGAGCAGTTCTTC
NA TRBJ1-3 once TRBV19 CASRDTGYGNTIYF TGTGCCAGTAGGGACACGGGTTATGGAAACACCATATATTTT